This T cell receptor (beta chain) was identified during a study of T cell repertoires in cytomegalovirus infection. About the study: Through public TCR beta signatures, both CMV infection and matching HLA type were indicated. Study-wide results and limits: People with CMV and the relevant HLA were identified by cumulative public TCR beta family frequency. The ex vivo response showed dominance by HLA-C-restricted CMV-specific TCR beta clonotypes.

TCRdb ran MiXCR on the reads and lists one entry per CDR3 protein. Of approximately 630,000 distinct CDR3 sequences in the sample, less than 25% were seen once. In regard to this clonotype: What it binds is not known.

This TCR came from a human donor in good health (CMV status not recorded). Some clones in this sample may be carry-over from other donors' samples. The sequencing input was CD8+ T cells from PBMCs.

CDR3 region: CASSPRAGLNSYNEQFF. The DNA of the CDR3 is TGTGCCAGCAGTCCCCGGGCCGGTCTAAACTCCTACAATGAGCAGTTCTTC. The chain links TRBV6-6 to TRBJ2-1; D ambiguous. Trimming removed 5 bases at V and 0 bases at J, with 17 bases between. Per the germline V gene, CDR1 is MNHNY and CDR2 is SVGAGI (reference sequence). The CDR3 consists of 17 residues.